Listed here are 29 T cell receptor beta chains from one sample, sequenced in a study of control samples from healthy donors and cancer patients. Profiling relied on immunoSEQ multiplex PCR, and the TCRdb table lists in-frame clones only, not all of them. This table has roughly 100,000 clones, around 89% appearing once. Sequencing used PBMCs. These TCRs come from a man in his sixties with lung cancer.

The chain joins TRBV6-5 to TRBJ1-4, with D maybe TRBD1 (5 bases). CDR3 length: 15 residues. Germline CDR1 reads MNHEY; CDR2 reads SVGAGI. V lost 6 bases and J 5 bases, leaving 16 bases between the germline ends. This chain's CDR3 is CASRESGGYNEKLFF. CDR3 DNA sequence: TGTGCCAGCAGGGAGTCGGGGGGATACAATGAAAAACTGTTTTTT.

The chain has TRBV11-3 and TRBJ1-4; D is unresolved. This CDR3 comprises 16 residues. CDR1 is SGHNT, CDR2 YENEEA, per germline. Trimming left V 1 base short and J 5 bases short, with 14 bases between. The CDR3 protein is CASSLGPVGTNEKLFF. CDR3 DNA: TGTGCCAGCAGCTTAGGACCCGTGGGCACCAATGAAAAACTGTTTTTT.

The chain's CDR3 is CATRDRLTDTQYF. CDR3 nucleotide sequence: TGTGCCACGAGGGACAGGCTCACAGATACGCAGTATTTT. The J gene is TRBJ2-3, the V gene TRBV5-4; 8 positions agree with TRBD1. V trimming: 9 bases; J trimming: 2 bases; junction bases outside the gene matches: 5. Germline loops: CDR1 SGHNT, CDR2 YYREEE (reference sequence). CDR3 length equals 13 residues.

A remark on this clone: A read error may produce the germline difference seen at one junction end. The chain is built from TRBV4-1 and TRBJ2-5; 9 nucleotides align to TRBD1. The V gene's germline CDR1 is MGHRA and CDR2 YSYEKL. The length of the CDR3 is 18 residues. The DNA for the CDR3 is TGCGCCACCAGCCAAGATGGGGGGGGACAGGGCCTTGGGGAGACCCAGTACTTC. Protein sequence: CATSQDGGGQGLGETQYF.

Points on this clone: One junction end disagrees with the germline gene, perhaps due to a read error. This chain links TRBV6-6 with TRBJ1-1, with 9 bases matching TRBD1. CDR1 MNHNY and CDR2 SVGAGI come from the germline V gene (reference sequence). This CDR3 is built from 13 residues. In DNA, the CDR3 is TGTGCCAGCACCGACAGGGGGAACGCTGAAGCTTTCTTT. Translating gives CASTDRGNAEAFF.

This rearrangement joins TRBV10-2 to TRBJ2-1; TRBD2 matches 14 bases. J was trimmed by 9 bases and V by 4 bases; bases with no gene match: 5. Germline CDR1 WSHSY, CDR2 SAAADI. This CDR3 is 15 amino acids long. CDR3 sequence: CASSGTSGGPGEQFF. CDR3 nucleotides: TGCGCCAGCAGTGGGACTAGCGGGGGGCCGGGTGAGCAGTTCTTC.

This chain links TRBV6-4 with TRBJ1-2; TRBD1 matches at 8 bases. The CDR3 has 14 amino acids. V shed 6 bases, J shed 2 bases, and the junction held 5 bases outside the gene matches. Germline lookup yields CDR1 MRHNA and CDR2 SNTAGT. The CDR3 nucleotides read TGTGCCAGCAGACGAGACAGGGGAAACTATGGCTACACCTTC. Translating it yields CASRRDRGNYGYTF.

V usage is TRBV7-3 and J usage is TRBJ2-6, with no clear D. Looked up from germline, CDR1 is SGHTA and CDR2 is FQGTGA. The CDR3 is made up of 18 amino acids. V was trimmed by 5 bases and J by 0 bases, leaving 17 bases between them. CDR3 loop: CASSLGSNPSSGANVLTF. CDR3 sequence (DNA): TGTGCCAGCAGCCTAGGGTCCAATCCCTCCTCTGGGGCCAACGTCCTGACTTTC.

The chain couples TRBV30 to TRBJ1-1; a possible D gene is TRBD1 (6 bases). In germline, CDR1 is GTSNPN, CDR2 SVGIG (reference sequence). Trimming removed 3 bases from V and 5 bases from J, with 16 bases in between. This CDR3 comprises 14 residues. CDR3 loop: CAWREFDRSTEAFF. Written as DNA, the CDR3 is TGTGCCTGGAGAGAGTTCGACAGGTCGACTGAAGCTTTCTTT.

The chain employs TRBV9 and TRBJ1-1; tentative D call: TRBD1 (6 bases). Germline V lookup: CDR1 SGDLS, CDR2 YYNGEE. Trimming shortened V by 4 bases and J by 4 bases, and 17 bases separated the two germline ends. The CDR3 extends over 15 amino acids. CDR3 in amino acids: CASSTLTGDLTEAFF. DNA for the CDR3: TGTGCCAGCAGCACCTTGACAGGCGACCTCACTGAAGCTTTCTTT.

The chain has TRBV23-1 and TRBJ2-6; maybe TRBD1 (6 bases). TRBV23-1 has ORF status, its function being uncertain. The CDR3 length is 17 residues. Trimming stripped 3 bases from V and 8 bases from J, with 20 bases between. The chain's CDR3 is CASSHSRQAKATNVLTF. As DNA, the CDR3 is TGCGCCAGCAGTCATTCTCGACAGGCGAAGGCCACCAACGTCCTGACTTTC.

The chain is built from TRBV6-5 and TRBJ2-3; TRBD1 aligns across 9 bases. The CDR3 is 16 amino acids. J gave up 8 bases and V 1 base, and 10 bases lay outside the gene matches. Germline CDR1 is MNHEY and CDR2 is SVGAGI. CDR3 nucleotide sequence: TGTGCCAGCAGTTACTTAACCCGGACAGGGGCCTTTACGCAGTATTTT. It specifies CASSYLTRTGAFTQYF.

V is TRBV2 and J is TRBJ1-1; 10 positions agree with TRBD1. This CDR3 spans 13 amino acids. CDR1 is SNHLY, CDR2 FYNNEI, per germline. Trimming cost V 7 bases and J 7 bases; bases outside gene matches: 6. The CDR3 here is CASTDRGRSEAFF. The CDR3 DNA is TGTGCCAGCACAGACAGGGGGCGCAGTGAAGCTTTCTTT.

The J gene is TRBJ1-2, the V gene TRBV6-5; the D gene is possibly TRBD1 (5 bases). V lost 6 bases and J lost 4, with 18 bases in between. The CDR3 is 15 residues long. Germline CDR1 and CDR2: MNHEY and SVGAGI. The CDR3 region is CASSSWGVEAYGYTF. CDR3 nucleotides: TGTGCCAGCAGCTCCTGGGGGGTGGAGGCCTATGGCTACACCTTC.

The CDR3 region is CASSELRGYTF. The CDR3, as DNA: TGTGCCAGCAGTGAACTCAGGGGCTACACCTTC. V gene TRBV6-1 combines with J gene TRBJ1-2; no clear D gene. Trimming left V 2 bases short and J 8 bases short, with 6 bases between. Germline V gene lookup returns CDR1 MNHNS and CDR2 SASEGT. The CDR3 runs to 11 residues.

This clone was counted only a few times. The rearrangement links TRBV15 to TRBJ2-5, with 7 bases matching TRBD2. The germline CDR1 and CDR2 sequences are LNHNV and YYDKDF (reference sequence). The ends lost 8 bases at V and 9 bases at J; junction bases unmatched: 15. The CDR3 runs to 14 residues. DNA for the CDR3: TGTGCCACCGAGCCGGGGGGACCTCCGGCGGCCCAGTACTTC. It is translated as CATEPGGPPAAQYF. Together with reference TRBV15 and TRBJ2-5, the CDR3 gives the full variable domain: DAMVIQNPRYQVTQFGKPVTLSCSQTLNHNVMYWYQQKSSQAPKLLFHYYDKDFNNEADTPDNFQSRRPNTSFCFLDIRSPGLGDTAMYLCATEPGGPPAAQYFGPGTRLLVL.

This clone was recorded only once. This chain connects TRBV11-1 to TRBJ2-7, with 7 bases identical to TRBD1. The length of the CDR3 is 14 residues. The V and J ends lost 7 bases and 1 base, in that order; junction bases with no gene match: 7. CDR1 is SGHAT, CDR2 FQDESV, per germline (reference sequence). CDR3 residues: CASTTTGVSYEQYF. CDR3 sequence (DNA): TGTGCCAGCACCACAACAGGGGTTTCCTACGAGCAGTACTTC.

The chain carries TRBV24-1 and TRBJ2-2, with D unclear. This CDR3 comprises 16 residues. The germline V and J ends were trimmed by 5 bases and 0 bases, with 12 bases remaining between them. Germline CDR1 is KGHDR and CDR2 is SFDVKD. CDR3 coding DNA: TGTGCCACCAGTGCTTATGGTGGGACGAACACCGGGGAGCTGTTTTTT. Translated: CATSAYGGTNTGELFF.

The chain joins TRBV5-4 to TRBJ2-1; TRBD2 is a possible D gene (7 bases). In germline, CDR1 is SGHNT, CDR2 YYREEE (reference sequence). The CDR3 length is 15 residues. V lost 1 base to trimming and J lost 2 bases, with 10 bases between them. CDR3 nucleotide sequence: TGTGCCAGCAGCTTGCGGGGGGCCCCCTACAATGAGCAGTTCTTC. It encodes CASSLRGAPYNEQFF.

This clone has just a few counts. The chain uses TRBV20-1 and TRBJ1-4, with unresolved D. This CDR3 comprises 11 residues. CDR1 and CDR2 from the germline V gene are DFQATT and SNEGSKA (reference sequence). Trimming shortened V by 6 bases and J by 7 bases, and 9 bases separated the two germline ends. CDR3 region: CSAHSIEKLFF. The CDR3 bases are TGCAGTGCCCATTCCATTGAAAAACTGTTTTTT.

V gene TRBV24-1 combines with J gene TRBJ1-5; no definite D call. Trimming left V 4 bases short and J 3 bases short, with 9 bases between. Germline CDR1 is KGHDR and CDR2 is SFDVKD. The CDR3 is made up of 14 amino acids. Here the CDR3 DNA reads TGTGCCACCAGTGACCCGAATACCAATCAGCCCCAGCATTTT. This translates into CATSDPNTNQPQHF.

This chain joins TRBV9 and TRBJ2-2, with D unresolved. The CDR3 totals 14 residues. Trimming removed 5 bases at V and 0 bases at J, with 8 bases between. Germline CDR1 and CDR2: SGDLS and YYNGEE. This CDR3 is CASSRTANTGELFF. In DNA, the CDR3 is TGTGCCAGCAGTAGGACGGCGAACACCGGGGAGCTGTTTTTT.

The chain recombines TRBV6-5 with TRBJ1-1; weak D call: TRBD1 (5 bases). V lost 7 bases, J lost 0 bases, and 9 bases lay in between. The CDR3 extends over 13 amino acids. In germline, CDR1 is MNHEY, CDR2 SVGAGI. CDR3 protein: CASTGHLNTEAFF. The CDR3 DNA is TGTGCCAGCACCGGACATTTGAACACTGAAGCTTTCTTT.

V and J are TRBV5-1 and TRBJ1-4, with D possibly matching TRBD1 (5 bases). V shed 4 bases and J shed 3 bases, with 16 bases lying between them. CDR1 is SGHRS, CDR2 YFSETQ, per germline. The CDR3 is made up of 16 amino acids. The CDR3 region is CASSARVGASNEKLFF. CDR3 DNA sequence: TGCGCCAGCAGCGCGCGGGTCGGGGCCTCTAATGAAAAACTGTTTTTT.

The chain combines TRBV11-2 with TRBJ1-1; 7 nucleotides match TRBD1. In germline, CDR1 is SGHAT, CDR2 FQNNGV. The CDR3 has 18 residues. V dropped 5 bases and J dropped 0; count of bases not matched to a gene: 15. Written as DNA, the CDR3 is TGTGCCAGCAGCCTCCGACAGGGTAGAGCAGAAATGAACACTGAAGCTTTCTTT. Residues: CASSLRQGRAEMNTEAFF.

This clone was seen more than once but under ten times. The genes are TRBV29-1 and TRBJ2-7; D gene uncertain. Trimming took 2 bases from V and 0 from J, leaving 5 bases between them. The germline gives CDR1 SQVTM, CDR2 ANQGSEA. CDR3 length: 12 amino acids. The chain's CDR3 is CSVELSSYEQYF. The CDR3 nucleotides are TGCAGCGTTGAACTGAGCTCCTACGAGCAGTACTTC.

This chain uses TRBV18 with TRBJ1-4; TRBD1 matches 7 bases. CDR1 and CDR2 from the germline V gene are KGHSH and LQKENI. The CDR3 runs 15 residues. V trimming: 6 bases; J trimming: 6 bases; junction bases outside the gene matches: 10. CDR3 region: CASSLRQGFDEKLFF. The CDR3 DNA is TGTGCCAGCTCTCTCCGACAGGGCTTCGATGAAAAACTGTTTTTT.

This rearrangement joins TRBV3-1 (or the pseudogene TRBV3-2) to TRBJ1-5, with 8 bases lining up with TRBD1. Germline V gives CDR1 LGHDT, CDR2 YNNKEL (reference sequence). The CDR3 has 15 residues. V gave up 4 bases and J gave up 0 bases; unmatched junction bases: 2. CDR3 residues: CASSRTGSSNQPQHF. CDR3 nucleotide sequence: TGTGCCAGCAGCCGGACAGGGAGTAGCAATCAGCCCCAGCATTTT.

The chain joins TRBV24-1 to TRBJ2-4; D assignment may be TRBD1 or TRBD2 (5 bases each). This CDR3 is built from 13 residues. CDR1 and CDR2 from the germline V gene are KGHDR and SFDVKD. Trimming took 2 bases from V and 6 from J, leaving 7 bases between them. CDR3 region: CATSDWDGNIQYF. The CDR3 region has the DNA TGTGCCACCAGTGATTGGGACGGAAACATTCAGTACTTC.